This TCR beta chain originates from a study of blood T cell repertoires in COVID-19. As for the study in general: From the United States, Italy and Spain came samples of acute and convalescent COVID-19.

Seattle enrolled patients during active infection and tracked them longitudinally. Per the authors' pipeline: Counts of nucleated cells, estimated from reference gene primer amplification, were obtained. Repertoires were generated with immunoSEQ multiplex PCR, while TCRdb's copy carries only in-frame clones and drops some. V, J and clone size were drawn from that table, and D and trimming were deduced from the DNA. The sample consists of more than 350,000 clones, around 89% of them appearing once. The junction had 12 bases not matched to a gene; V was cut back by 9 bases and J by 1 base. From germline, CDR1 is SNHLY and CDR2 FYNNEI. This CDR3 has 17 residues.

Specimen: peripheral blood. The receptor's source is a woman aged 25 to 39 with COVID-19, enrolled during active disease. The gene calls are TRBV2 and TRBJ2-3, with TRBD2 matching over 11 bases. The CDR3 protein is CARTGRSGGARTDTQYF. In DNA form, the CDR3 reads TGTGCCAGGACGGGTCGTAGCGGGGGGGCCCGCACAGATACGCAGTATTTT.